The entry below describes one T cell receptor (beta chain). The antigen is unknown. CDR1 MNHNY and CDR2 SVGAGI come from the germline V gene (reference sequence). Trimming at V came to 6 bases and at J to 5 bases, leaving 9 bases not matched to a gene. This CDR3 has 14 residues. This specimen comes from a study of beta chain features in type 1 diabetes. Whole-study findings and limits: TCRB CDR3s from Type 1 diabetes patients were moderately but significantly shorter in all four CD4+ subsets.

Expressed TCRB transcripts got sequenced, as all isolated RNA was reverse transcribed. Naive, central memory and regulatory T cell samples yielded around 3.9 million reads on average. Libraries were prepared by immunoSEQ multiplex PCR; TCRdb keeps only in-frame clonotypes and omits some of them. The table records more than 250,000 clones, about 15% of them present only once. The origin of this receptor is a man between 18 and 29 years old with type 1 diabetes. The sample consisted of naive CD4+ T cells from blood. This chain links TRBV6-6 with TRBJ2-5; TRBD2 matches at 7 bases. As DNA, the CDR3 is TGTGCCAGCAGATTACTAGCGCGTGGGGAGACCCAGTACTTC. This encodes CASRLLARGETQYF.